Following are 14 T cell receptor beta chains from one sample sequenced in a study of shared clonotypes between healthy human individuals (dated by TCRdb to about 2020). To prepare the library, the immunoSEQ multiplex PCR assay was applied. In TCRdb, the immuneACCESS table is reduced to in-frame sequences with V and J assigned. These tables do not hold every clone; where another copy was compared, an unresolved V gene accounts for under half, and the others remain unexplained. Here the sample has under 300,000 clones; about 65% occur a single time. 8.5% to 14% of the sample is in the top ten clones. The sample comprised memory CD4+ T cells sorted from blood. The cell subset or site tag for this specimen amounts to: CD45RA-negative fraction. These receptors originate from a man in his thirties or forties in good health.

The V call is TRBV4-1, the J call TRBJ2-1; D call uncertain. CDR3 length equals 15 residues. Between the trimmed V and J ends, which lost 4 bases and 7 bases, there was a span of 17 bases. Germline V gene data show CDR1 as MGHRA and CDR2 as YSYEKL. The CDR3 sequence is CASSPIFWVENEQFF. For the CDR3, the DNA is TGCGCCAGCAGCCCTATATTCTGGGTAGAGAATGAGCAGTTCTTC.

The genes are TRBV11-1 and TRBJ2-7; D remains ambiguous. This CDR3 spans 13 amino acids. Germline CDR1 reads SGHAT; CDR2 reads FQDESV (reference sequence). Trimming pared 5 bases from V and 7 bases from J, leaving 15 bases between. DNA for the CDR3: TGTGCCAGCAGCCGCAGTGGGCTGTCGGAGCAGTACTTC. Protein sequence: CASSRSGLSEQYF.

This sequence joins TRBV7-2 and TRBJ2-7; D tentatively reads TRBD1 or TRBD2 (5 bases each). Deletions cut 3 bases from V and 6 bases from J, with 12 bases between. CDR1 SGHTA and CDR2 FQGNSA come from the germline V gene. CDR3 size: 13 residues. DNA of the CDR3: TGTGCCAGCAGCTTGTTTGAGGGGACCGAGCAGTACTTC. As protein: CASSLFEGTEQYF.

This clone was seen only a few times. The chain combines TRBV5-4 with TRBJ2-5, with TRBD1 identical over 7 bases. The CDR3 runs 14 residues. The V gene end was trimmed by 4 bases and the J gene end by 3 bases; junction bases not matched to a gene: 6. The germline CDR1 and CDR2 sequences are SGHNT and YYREEE (reference sequence). The CDR3 region is CASSPMTGKETQYF. The DNA for the CDR3 is TGTGCCAGCAGCCCTATGACAGGGAAAGAGACCCAGTACTTC. The whole variable domain, remainder taken from reference TRBV5-4 and TRBJ2-5, is ETGVTQSPTHLIKTRGQQVTLRCSSQSGHNTVSWYQQALGQGPQFIFQYYREEENGRGNFPPRFSGLQFPNYSSELNVNALELDDSALYLCASSPMTGKETQYFGPGTRLLVL.

V usage is TRBV2 and J usage is TRBJ2-3; maybe TRBD2 (5 bases). Trimming pared 1 base from V and 4 bases from J, leaving 9 bases between. Germline CDR1 reads SNHLY; CDR2 reads FYNNEI. This CDR3 region has 14 residues. The CDR3 loop is CASSEERVPDTQYF. Written as DNA, the CDR3 is TGTGCCAGCAGTGAAGAGAGGGTACCAGATACGCAGTATTTT.

V and J are TRBV6-5 and TRBJ1-3; a possible D gene is TRBD1 (5 bases). Deletions cut 7 bases from V and 4 bases from J, with 14 bases between. This CDR3 contains 14 residues. Germline V gene lookup returns CDR1 MNHEY and CDR2 SVGAGI. CDR3 nucleotide sequence: TGTGCCAGCAAAGCCGGGACCTCGGGAAACACCATATATTTT. It specifies CASKAGTSGNTIYF.

The chain couples TRBV30 to TRBJ1-1; D unclear. Germline values: CDR1 GTSNPN, CDR2 SVGIG (reference sequence). With 0 bases removed from V and 10 bases from J, the gap between germline ends came to 12 bases. The CDR3 has 12 residues. CDR3 in DNA: TGTGCCTGGAGTGTCGGGCAGGCGGGAGCTTTCTTT. Amino acid sequence: CAWSVGQAGAFF.

This chain joins TRBV18 and TRBJ2-7; 11 nucleotides line up with TRBD1. CDR3 length equals 15 residues. After removal of 2 bases from V and 6 bases from J, the junction contained 6 bases not matched to a gene. CDR1 is KGHSH, CDR2 LQKENI, per germline. The chain's CDR3 is CASSPAGTGGFEQYF. The DNA for the CDR3 is TGTGCCAGCTCACCAGCCGGGACAGGGGGTTTCGAGCAGTACTTC. The full variable domain, completed using reference TRBV18 and TRBJ2-7, is NAGVMQNPRHLVRRRGQEARLRCSPMKGHSHVYWYRQLPEEGLKFMVYLQKENIIDESGMPKERFSAEFPKEGPSILRIQQVVRGDSAAYFCASSPAGTGGFEQYFGPGTRLTVT.

V is TRBV5-1 and J is TRBJ1-1; D call uncertain. The germline CDR1 and CDR2 sequences are SGHRS and YFSETQ. Between the trimmed V and J ends, which lost 0 bases and 3 bases, there was a span of 12 bases. The CDR3 spans 15 residues. CDR3 in DNA: TGCGCCAGCAGCTTGGCTCCGGGATCGTACACTGAAGCTTTCTTT. It is translated as CASSLAPGSYTEAFF.

The chain carries TRBV19 and TRBJ1-1, with TRBD1 matching over 7 bases. CDR3 length: 15 residues. Looked up from germline, CDR1 is LNHDA and CDR2 is SQIVND (reference sequence). J gave up 1 base and V 10 bases, and 12 bases lay outside the gene matches. In DNA form, the CDR3 reads TGTGCCACCAAGGGGAGGGGGCTAACGAACACTGAAGCTTTCTTT. Translated: CATKGRGLTNTEAFF.

The CDR3 DNA reads TGTGCCAGCAGTCCCAGAGGGGAGCAGTACTTC. The encoded protein is CASSPRGEQYF. The chain is built from TRBV28 and TRBJ2-7; TRBD2 is a possible D gene (5 bases). Germline-derived CDR1 and CDR2 are MDHEN and SYDVKM. V was pared by 5 bases and J by 7 bases, with 9 bases between. CDR3 length: 11 residues.

This chain uses TRBV5-5 with TRBJ1-2; D is uncertain. This CDR3 spans 13 amino acids. The germline CDR1 and CDR2 sequences are SGHKS and YYEKEE (reference sequence). V lost 0 bases, J lost 4 bases, and 7 bases lay in between. The CDR3 DNA follows: TGTGCCAGCAGCTTGGACAGATTCTATGGCTACACCTTC. It codes for CASSLDRFYGYTF. Complete variable domain (other parts from reference TRBV5-5 and TRBJ1-2): DAGVTQSPTHLIKTRGQQVTLRCSPISGHKSVSWYQQVLGQGPQFIFQYYEKEERGRGNFPDRFSARQFPNYSSELNVNALLLGDSALYLCASSLDRFYGYTFGSGTRLTVV.

The chain uses TRBV10-2 and TRBJ2-4, with D possibly being TRBD2 (6 bases). The V end was cut by 7 bases, the J end by 6 bases, with 7 bases between. The CDR3 spans 11 residues. Germline assignment: CDR1 WSHSY and CDR2 SAAADI. CDR3 sequence (DNA): TGCGCCAGCACCGGGGGAAACATTCAGTACTTC. Protein product: CASTGGNIQYF.

The gene calls are TRBV7-2 and TRBJ2-1, with TRBD1 identical over 10 bases. With V trimmed by 1 base and J by 0 bases, 9 bases remained unmatched. CDR1 is SGHTA and CDR2 is FQGNSA in the germline V gene. CDR3 length equals 19 residues. For the CDR3, the DNA is TGTGCCAGCAGCTTAGAGGACAGGGGGAGGATCAGCTCCTACAATGAGCAGTTCTTC. Translating gives CASSLEDRGRISSYNEQFF.